Given below is one T cell receptor beta chain in context. The germline gives CDR1 SGDLS, CDR2 YYNGEE. The CDR3 length is 14 residues. J lost 6 bases, V lost 0 bases, and 3 bases had no gene match. This sample stems from a study of blood T cells in healthy people across ages. A second PCR, run for about 7 to 11 cycles, used a sample-barcoded 5' primer plus a J-beta primer mix. TCRdb called the 5' RACE reads again in MiXCR, with one record for every CDR3 protein. The sample has around 780,000 distinct CDR3 sequences, roughly 26% seen once. The data also belong to a second study, concerning T cells of mothers and their children.

V gene TRBV9 combines with J gene TRBJ2-1; 7 bases map to TRBD1. Input material: blood. The sequence was collected from a boy aged 5-17 years in good health. The CDR3 DNA is TGTGCCAGCAGCGTAGAACCAGGGGGCAATGAGCAGTTCTTC. This codes for CASSVEPGGNEQFF. Based on the CDR3 plus reference TRBV9 and TRBJ2-1, the full variable domain is DSGVTQTPKHLITATGQRVTLRCSPRSGDLSVYWYQQSLDQGLQFLIQYYNGEERAKGNILERFSAQQFPDLHSELNLSSLELGDSALYFCASSVEPGGNEQFFGPGTRLTVL.